The 5 T cell receptor beta chains presented below share a single source sample, sequenced in a study of T cells in narcolepsy (dated by TCRdb to between 2018 and 2020). Receptor libraries were prepared by the immunoSEQ multiplex PCR assay. Entries here come from immuneACCESS through TCRdb and include only in-frame sequences with V and J called. Some clones fail to appear in such tables; in the studies checked, an unresolved V gene covers under half of the shortfall, and the cause of the remainder is unknown. The table for this sample lists fewer than 25,000 clones; about 80% of them were counted only once. 4% to 4.5% of the sample goes to the ten largest clones. The sequenced sample was memory (CD45RA-) CD4+ T cells from blood. What the cell subset or site label conveys for this sample: memory T cells sorted ex vivo from peripheral blood. The receptors come from a human donor in good health.

The CDR3 region has the DNA TGTGCCAGCTGCACCTCCTACGAGCAGTACTTC. Its protein is CASCTSYEQYF. The chain joins TRBV2 to TRBJ2-7; no reliable D call. Germline lookup yields CDR1 SNHLY and CDR2 FYNNEI. The CDR3 length is 11 residues. Trimming removed 8 bases at V and 0 bases at J, with 5 bases between.

The chain employs TRBV11-2 and TRBJ1-3; 7 bases match TRBD1. Per the germline V gene, CDR1 is SGHAT and CDR2 is FQNNGV. The CDR3 totals 16 residues. Trimming at V came to 6 bases and at J to 2 bases, leaving 10 bases not matched to a gene. The CDR3 protein is CASSRSGTDAGNTIYF. CDR3 nucleotide sequence: TGTGCCAGCAGTCGTTCCGGGACAGATGCTGGAAACACCATATATTTT.

The chain links TRBV7-2 to TRBJ1-3; perhaps TRBD1 as D (5 bases). The V and J ends lost 8 bases and 1 base respectively, with 12 bases between them. The CDR3 extends over 14 amino acids. Germline CDR1 reads SGHTA; CDR2 reads FQGNSA. The CDR3 sequence: CASGGTDSGNTIYF. In nucleotides, the CDR3 is TGTGCCAGCGGGGGGACTGATTCTGGAAACACCATATATTTT. Full variable domain (rest looked up from reference TRBV7-2 and TRBJ1-3): GAGVSQSPSNKVTEKGKDVELRCDPISGHTALYWYRQSLGQGLEFLIYFQGNSAPDKSGLPSDRFSAERTGGSVSTLTIQRTQQEDSAVYLCASGGTDSGNTIYFGEGSWLTVV.

The chain uses TRBV9 and TRBJ2-3; 10 positions match TRBD2. Germline V gives CDR1 SGDLS, CDR2 YYNGEE. The CDR3 runs 17 residues. The junction had 6 bases not matched to a gene; V was cut back by 0 bases and J by 2 bases. Here the CDR3 reads CASSVGLAGGTTDTQYF. The DNA for the CDR3 is TGTGCCAGCAGCGTAGGGTTAGCGGGGGGAACCACAGATACGCAGTATTTT.

The V call is TRBV10-3, the J call TRBJ2-3; D uncertain. V dropped 4 bases and J dropped 0 bases, with 14 bases sitting between them. The germline V gene has CDR1 ENHRY and CDR2 SYGVKD. This CDR3 region has 16 residues. DNA for the CDR3: TGTGCCATCAGTGTTGGGGAAATCTTGAGCACAGATACGCAGTATTTT. Protein sequence: CAISVGEILSTDTQYF.